This T cell receptor beta chain was captured by sequencing in a study of CD4+ T cells in melanoma. Study-wide points: Diverse differentiation states were reported for melanoma neoantigen-specific CD4+ T cells.

This table comes from immunoSEQ multiplex PCR, and its TCRdb copy is limited to in-frame clones, with some not included. The sample contains about 21,000 clones, around four fifths of which appear only once. The CDR3 covers 15 residues. Trimming pared 6 bases from V and 4 bases from J, leaving 16 bases between. Germline CDR1 reads MNHNS; CDR2 reads SASEGT. Points on this clone: Its matching antigen is unknown.

The chain uses TRBV6-1 and TRBJ1-5; the D gene is possibly TRBD1 (6 bases). This clonotype was obtained from a human donor with melanoma. CDR3: CASRVDRAWNQPQHF. DNA for the CDR3: TGTGCCAGCAGGGTGGACAGAGCGTGGAATCAGCCCCAGCATTTT.